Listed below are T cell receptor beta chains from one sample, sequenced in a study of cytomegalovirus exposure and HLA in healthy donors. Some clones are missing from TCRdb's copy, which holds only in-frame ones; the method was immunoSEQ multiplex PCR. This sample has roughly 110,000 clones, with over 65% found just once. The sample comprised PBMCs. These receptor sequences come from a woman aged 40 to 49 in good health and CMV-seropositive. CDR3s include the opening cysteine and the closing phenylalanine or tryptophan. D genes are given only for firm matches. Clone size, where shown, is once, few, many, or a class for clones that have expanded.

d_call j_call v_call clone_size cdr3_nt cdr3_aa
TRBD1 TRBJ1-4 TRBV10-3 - TGTGCCATCAGTGAGGGGACAGGGGGCGGGGGAAAACTGTTTTTT CAISEGTGGGGKLFF
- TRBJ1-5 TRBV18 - TGTGCCAGCTCACCTAGTGACAATAGCAATCAGCCCCAGCATTTT CASSPSDNSNQPQHF
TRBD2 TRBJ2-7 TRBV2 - TGTGCCAGCTGGGCGGGGGGGAACGAGCAGTACTTC CASWAGGNEQYF
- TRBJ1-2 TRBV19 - TGTGCCAGTAATACAGGGTTCTATGGCTACACCTTC CASNTGFYGYTF
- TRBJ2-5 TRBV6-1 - TGTGCCAGCAGACAGATTCAAGAGACCCAGTACTTC CASRQIQETQYF
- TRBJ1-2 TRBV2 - TGTGCCAGCAGTGAAGCCTCGGACTATGGCTACACCTTC CASSEASDYGYTF
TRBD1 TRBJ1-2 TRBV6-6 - TGTGCCAGCAGGGCAGCGACAGGGAAGGGCTATGGCTACACCTTC CASRAATGKGYGYTF
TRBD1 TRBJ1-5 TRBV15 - TGTGCCACCAGCAGAGCCCGACAGGGGGCAGATCAGCCCCAGCATTTT CATSRARQGADQPQHF
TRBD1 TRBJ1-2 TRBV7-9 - TGTGCCAGCAGCTCAAGACAGGGGAAGGGCTACACCTTC CASSSRQGKGYTF
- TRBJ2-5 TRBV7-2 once TGTGCCAGCAGCTTACAGGGGCAAGAGACCCAGTACTTC CASSLQGQETQYF
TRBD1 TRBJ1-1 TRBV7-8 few TGTGCCAGCAGCCCAGGAAACGACAGGGTCTCCTTCTTT CASSPGNDRVSFF
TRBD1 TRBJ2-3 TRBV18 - TGTGCCAGCTCACCCACCTTGGACAGGGGCGGCTCAGATACGCAGTATTTT CASSPTLDRGGSDTQYF
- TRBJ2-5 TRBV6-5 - TGTGCCAGCAGTTACTCGCAGGGCTGGTACCAAGAGACCCAGTACTTC CASSYSQGWYQETQYF
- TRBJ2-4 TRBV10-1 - TGCGCCAGCAGTGATAACAAAGGGGGAGAAGCCCACTTC CASSDNKGGEAHF
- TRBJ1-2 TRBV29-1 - TGCAGCGTTGTACGGTATGGACAGAACCATGGCTACACCTTC CSVVRYGQNHGYTF
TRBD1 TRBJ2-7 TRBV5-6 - TGTGCCAGCAGCAGGATACAGGGGGCGCTTGAGCAGTACTTC CASSRIQGALEQYF
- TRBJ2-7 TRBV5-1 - TGCGCCAGCAGCTCACCGGGACACAGAAACGAGCAGTACTTC CASSSPGHRNEQYF
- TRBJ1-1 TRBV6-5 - TGTGCCAGCAGCCTGAGGGCTCCCATGAACACTGAAGCTTTCTTT CASSLRAPMNTEAFF
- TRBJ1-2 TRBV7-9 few TGTGCCAGCAGCTTAGTCAGCTATGGCTACACCTTC CASSLVSYGYTF
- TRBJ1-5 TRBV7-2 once TGTGCCAGCAGCTTATCCAGGGGTGAGCCCCAGCATTTT CASSLSRGEPQHF
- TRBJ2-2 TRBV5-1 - TGCGCCAGCAGCTTGGCCGGGGAGAGGACCGGGGAGCTGTTTTTT CASSLAGERTGELFF
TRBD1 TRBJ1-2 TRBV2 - TGTGCCAGCAGTCCGACAGGGGCAGAAGGCTACACCTTC CASSPTGAEGYTF
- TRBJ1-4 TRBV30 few TGTGCCTGGACCCGGAGAACTAATGAAAAACTGTTTTTT CAWTRRTNEKLFF
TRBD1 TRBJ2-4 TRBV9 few TGTGCCAGCAGCGGAGCCGGGACAGGGAAGCACATTCAGTACTTC CASSGAGTGKHIQYF
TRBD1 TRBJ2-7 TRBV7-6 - TGTGCCAGCAGCTTAGTTGGGACAGGACCCTACGAGCAGTACTTC CASSLVGTGPYEQYF
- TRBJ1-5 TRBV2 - TGTGCCAGCATCAAGGGGCTCGGCGATCAGCCCCAGCATTTT CASIKGLGDQPQHF
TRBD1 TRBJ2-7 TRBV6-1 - TGTGCCAGCACGAGACAGGGGGACTCCTACGAGCAGTACTTC CASTRQGDSYEQYF
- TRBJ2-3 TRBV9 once TGTGCCAGCAGCGTAGGGGCATCCACAGATACGCAGTATTTT CASSVGASTDTQYF
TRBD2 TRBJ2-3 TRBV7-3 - TGTGCCAGCAGCCCTCGCCAAACGGGGGGATACACAGATACGCAGTATTTT CASSPRQTGGYTDTQYF
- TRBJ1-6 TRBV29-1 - TGCAGCGTTGAAGTAACAGAAAATTCACCCCTCCACTTT CSVEVTENSPLHF
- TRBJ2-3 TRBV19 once TGTGCCAGTACCGGGGGAGGAGAGCAGTATTTT CASTGGGEQYF
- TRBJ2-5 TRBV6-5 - TGTGCCAGCAGTTACTTCCTAGGGGCAGAGACCCAGTACTTC CASSYFLGAETQYF
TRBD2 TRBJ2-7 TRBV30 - TGTGCCTGGAGTGTGGGGCTAGCGGTGAATTACGAGCAGTACTTC CAWSVGLAVNYEQYF
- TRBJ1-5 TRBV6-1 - TGTGCCAGCAGTACTCGACAGCGCCTAAATCAGCCCCAGCATTTT CASSTRQRLNQPQHF
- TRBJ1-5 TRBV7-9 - TGTGCCGCTGGGGAGGGGAAAGCCCAGCATTTT CAAGEGKAQHF
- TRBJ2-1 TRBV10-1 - TGCGCCAGCAGCGAGCGGCGGTTTGGGAATGAGCAGTTCTTC CASSERRFGNEQFF
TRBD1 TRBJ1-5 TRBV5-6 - TGTGCCAGCAGCTCCGGGACAGTCAATCAGCCCCAGCATTTT CASSSGTVNQPQHF
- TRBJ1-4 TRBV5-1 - TGCGCCAGCAGCGACGAAAGTAGATCCCGAGGTGAAAAACTGTTTTTT CASSDESRSRGEKLFF
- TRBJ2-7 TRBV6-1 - TGTGCCACCAGGGAACAGGTTGGTGCCTACGAGCAGTACTTC CATREQVGAYEQYF
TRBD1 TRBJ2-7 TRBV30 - TGTGCCTGTATCCGGGACAGCTCCTACGAGCAGTACTTC CACIRDSSYEQYF
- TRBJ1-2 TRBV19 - TGTGCCAGTAGTATAGCTATTGACTATGGCTACACCTTC CASSIAIDYGYTF
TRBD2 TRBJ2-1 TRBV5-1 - TGCGCCAGCAGTCGACTAGCGGACAATGAGCAGTTCTTC CASSRLADNEQFF
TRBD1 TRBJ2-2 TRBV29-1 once TGCAGCGCCCCGGTAGGACAGGGTAGAGGCGAGGAGCTGTTTTTT CSAPVGQGRGEELFF
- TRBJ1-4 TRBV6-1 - TGTGCCAGCAGTGGTGCAGGAGGGTACGAAAAACTGTTTTTT CASSGAGGYEKLFF
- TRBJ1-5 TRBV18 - TGTGCCAGCTCACCAAGCCAGGGTGGCAATCAGCCCCAGCATTTT CASSPSQGGNQPQHF
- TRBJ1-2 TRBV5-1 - TGCGCCAGCAGCTTGGGGGATGGAGGGGTCTATGGCTACACCTTC CASSLGDGGVYGYTF
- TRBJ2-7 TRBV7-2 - TGTGCCAGCAGTAAGCCATTTTACGAGCAGTACTTC CASSKPFYEQYF
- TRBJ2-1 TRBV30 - TGTGCCTGGAGTGTACTGCGGGGCTCGGGTGAGCAGTTCTTC CAWSVLRGSGEQFF
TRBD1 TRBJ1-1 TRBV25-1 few TGTGCCAGCAGTGAGCCGGGACAGAGATCTGAAGCTTTCTTT CASSEPGQRSEAFF
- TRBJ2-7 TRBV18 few TGTGCCAGCTCACCAGTCACAGGGTACGAGCAGTACTTC CASSPVTGYEQYF
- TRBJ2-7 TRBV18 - TGTGCCAGCTCACCACAACAGCACTCCTACGAGCAGTACTTC CASSPQQHSYEQYF
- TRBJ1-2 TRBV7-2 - TGTGCCAGCAGCTTATCATCAGGGTGGTATGGCTACACCTTC CASSLSSGWYGYTF